Reported below is one T cell receptor beta chain. Its antigen is as yet unknown. The data are from a study of T-cell memory formation after mild COVID-19. Study-level information: Largely donor-specific sequence clusters came from a couple of donors.

The CDR3 runs 15 residues. The V gene lost 0 bases and the J gene lost 2 bases, with 8 bases spanning the gap. Notes on the study in general: Several responding clones turned up in pre-infection memory, indicating that cross-reactive memory may have taken part. CD4+ bias marked clones expanding day 15 to 37, unlike balanced contracting clones.

Researchers used 5'RACE with constant-segment primers to make TCR alpha and TCR beta cDNA libraries that carry sample barcodes and UMIs. TCRdb re-called the 5' RACE reads with MiXCR, one entry per CDR3 protein. Among some 150,000 distinct CDR3 sequences listed, under 30% were seen once. Sequenced input: PBMCs or a T cell subset sorted from them (not recorded which). This chain joins TRBV12-3 or TRBV12-4 and TRBJ1-5; perhaps TRBD1 as D (5 bases). The receptor was isolated from an adult woman who had mild COVID-19 (a few samples of this study predate the infection). Cell type and time point are not known. CDR3 protein: CASSLARDGNQPQHF. CDR3 in DNA: TGTGCCAGCAGTTTAGCCAGGGACGGCAATCAGCCCCAGCATTTT.